These 28 T cell receptor beta chains were all obtained from the same sample, sequenced in a study of OX40 agonist ivuxolimab in advanced cancers. TCRdb keeps only in-frame clones here, not all; method: immunoSEQ multiplex PCR. Of about 73,000 clones in the sample, 80% to 95% are singletons; the top ten hold approximately 0.49%. Sequenced here: CD4+ or CD8+ T cells sorted from blood, sampled in a trial of the OX40 agonist ivuxolimab. The receptors derive from an adult with an advanced solid tumor such as melanoma, head and neck, liver or kidney cancer.

This chain joins TRBV7-2 and TRBJ2-2; TRBD2 matches 12 bases. This CDR3 has 17 amino acids. V was clipped by 4 bases and J by 4 bases; unmatched bases: 7. Per the germline V gene, CDR1 is SGHTA and CDR2 is FQGNSA. The CDR3 loop is CASSSRLAGEGTGELFF. In DNA, the CDR3 is TGTGCCAGCAGCTCCAGACTAGCGGGAGAAGGCACCGGGGAGCTGTTTTTT.

Here the CDR3 DNA reads TGCAGCGATTACAGGGCAGGTGGGACGCAGTATTTT. This encodes CSDYRAGGTQYF. The genes are TRBV29-1 and TRBJ2-3; D perhaps matches TRBD1 (6 bases). The CDR3 totals 12 residues. Trimming removed 7 bases from V and 9 bases from J, with 17 bases in between. CDR1 and CDR2 from the germline V gene are SQVTM and ANQGSEA.

The chain recombines TRBV15 with TRBJ2-1; D possibly corresponds to TRBD1 (6 bases). V was clipped by 1 base and J by 4 bases, with 11 bases between them. Germline CDR1 is LNHNV and CDR2 is YYDKDF (reference sequence). The CDR3 consists of 15 residues. Here the CDR3 DNA reads TGTGCCACCAGCAGAGGATTACAGGGATACAATGAGCAGTTCTTC. Translation: CATSRGLQGYNEQFF.

The CDR3 loop reads CASSSRVNPYEQYF. As DNA, the CDR3 is TGTGCCAGCAGTTCCAGGGTGAACCCCTACGAGCAGTACTTC. The chain uses TRBV27 and TRBJ2-7; D may be TRBD1 (5 bases). There are 14 residues in the CDR3. V was clipped by 4 bases and J by 2 bases, with 12 bases between them. CDR1 and CDR2 from the germline V gene are MNHEY and SMNVEV (reference sequence).

The chain links TRBV10-3 to TRBJ2-3, with 8 bases identical to TRBD2. CDR1 is ENHRY and CDR2 is SYGVKD in the germline V gene. Germline trimming cut 2 bases from V and 9 bases from J; bases unmatched to any gene: 4. The CDR3 spans 13 residues. CDR3: CAISEVTGGTQYF. CDR3 coding DNA: TGTGCCATCAGTGAGGTAACGGGGGGGACGCAGTATTTT.

The DNA for the CDR3 is TGTGCCAGCAGTTACCCAAGAGGGGGCGCGTACGAGCAGTACTTC. Amino acids: CASSYPRGGAYEQYF. J is TRBJ2-7 and V is TRBV6-5; 7 nucleotides line up with TRBD1. With 2 bases clipped from V and 4 bases from J, the junction kept 8 bases outside the gene matches. From germline, CDR1 is MNHEY and CDR2 SVGAGI. This CDR3 has 15 residues.

The chain employs TRBV28 and TRBJ1-6, with a weak D call TRBD1 (6 bases). The CDR3 consists of 17 residues. CDR1 is MDHEN and CDR2 is SYDVKM in the germline V gene. Trimming removed 4 bases from V and 0 bases from J, with 13 bases in between. CDR3 sequence: CASSSGQPSSYNSPLHF. The CDR3 DNA sequence: TGTGCCAGCAGTTCTGGACAGCCGAGCTCCTATAATTCACCCCTCCACTTT.

This chain uses TRBV28 with TRBJ1-2; D not certain. Trimming left V 6 bases short and J 4 bases short, with 15 bases between. The length of the CDR3 is 14 residues. Germline CDR1 and CDR2: MDHEN and SYDVKM. CDR3 bases: TGTGCCAGCAGGTACTCACAATGGGTCTATGGCTACACCTTC. This encodes CASRYSQWVYGYTF.

The rearrangement joins TRBV18 to TRBJ2-1; TRBD1 matches at 9 bases. V trimming: 5 bases; J trimming: 8 bases; junction bases outside the gene matches: 1. Germline V gene data show CDR1 as KGHSH and CDR2 as LQKENI. The CDR3 is 12 residues long. The CDR3 bases are TGTGCCAGCTCAAGACAGGGGGATGAGCAGTTCTTC. It translates to CASSRQGDEQFF.

This chain uses TRBV28 with TRBJ2-3; tentatively, D is TRBD1 (5 bases). The CDR3 covers 13 residues. Germline V CDR1 and CDR2: MDHEN, SYDVKM. With 5 bases removed from V and 6 bases from J, the gap between germline ends came to 12 bases. The CDR3 coding sequence is TGTGCCAGCAGTCCGCAGGGTCGGGATACGCAGTATTTT. This sequence encodes CASSPQGRDTQYF.

This clone was detected only once. The genes are TRBV25-1 and TRBJ2-1, with D maybe TRBD2 (6 bases). Germline lookup yields CDR1 MGHDK and CDR2 SYGVNS. This CDR3 spans 15 amino acids. V lost 10 bases and J lost 0, with 16 bases in between. As DNA, the CDR3 is TGTGCCATCGGGCGGGGCCCAGGCTCCTACAATGAGCAGTTCTTC. It encodes CAIGRGPGSYNEQFF.

The chain links TRBV7-2 to TRBJ2-7; no reliable D call. Germline assignment: CDR1 SGHTA and CDR2 FQGNSA. The CDR3 is 14 residues long. The V and J ends lost 3 bases and 3 bases respectively, with 12 bases between them. This CDR3 reads CASSFLQADYEQYF. The CDR3 coding sequence is TGTGCCAGCAGCTTTCTTCAGGCGGACTACGAGCAGTACTTC. Combining the CDR3 with reference TRBV7-2 and TRBJ2-7 gives the whole variable domain GAGVSQSPSNKVTEKGKDVELRCDPISGHTALYWYRQSLGQGLEFLIYFQGNSAPDKSGLPSDRFSAERTGGSVSTLTIQRTQQEDSAVYLCASSFLQADYEQYFGPGTRLTVT.

This chain connects TRBV2 to TRBJ1-1; a weak D match, TRBD1 (5 bases). Trimming shortened V by 6 bases and J by 5 bases, and 19 bases separated the two germline ends. Germline CDR1 and CDR2: SNHLY and FYNNEI. The CDR3 is 15 residues long. CDR3 bases: TGTGCCAGCAGGCTTAGGGGTAATTCGAATACTGAAGCTTTCTTT. Translating gives CASRLRGNSNTEAFF.

The J gene is TRBJ2-1, the V gene TRBV9; 10 bases are a match to TRBD1. CDR1 and CDR2 from the germline V gene are SGDLS and YYNGEE. The CDR3 extends over 16 amino acids. V shed 2 bases and J 4 bases; nucleotides not matched to a gene: 6. This CDR3 is CASSVTWTGGYNEQFF. The CDR3 DNA reads as TGTGCCAGCAGCGTCACCTGGACAGGGGGGTACAATGAGCAGTTCTTC.

The chain uses TRBV29-1 and TRBJ2-1; D tentatively reads TRBD1 or TRBD2 (5 bases each). There are 11 residues in the CDR3. Trimming took 2 bases from V and 12 from J, leaving 11 bases between them. Germline-derived CDR1 and CDR2 are SQVTM and ANQGSEA. The CDR3 sequence is CSVESGGSQFF. In DNA form, the CDR3 reads TGCAGCGTTGAAAGTGGGGGATCGCAGTTCTTC.

The chain has TRBV14 and TRBJ2-7; D ambiguous. The V end was cut by 1 base, the J end by 4 bases, with 8 bases between. This CDR3 spans 13 amino acids. Germline V gene lookup returns CDR1 SGHDN and CDR2 FVKESK. CDR3 DNA: TGTGCCAGCAGCCAAGGGAGAGTTTACGAGCAGTACTTC. This sequence encodes CASSQGRVYEQYF.

J is TRBJ1-5 and V is TRBV6-1; 9 nucleotides agree with TRBD1. V was clipped by 7 bases and J by 7 bases; unmatched bases: 8. The CDR3 has 14 amino acids. Germline assignment: CDR1 MNHNS and CDR2 SASEGT. The CDR3 sequence is CASTRRQGDQPQHF. CDR3 in DNA: TGTGCCAGCACTAGGAGACAGGGGGACCAGCCCCAGCATTTT.

The V and J genes are TRBV28 and TRBJ2-2; perhaps D is TRBD1 or TRBD2 (5 bases each). Trimming took off 6 bases at V and 3 bases at J, with 14 bases between the two ends. The V gene's germline CDR1 is MDHEN and CDR2 SYDVKM. The CDR3 totals 15 residues. This chain's CDR3 is CASRTGTAYTGELFF. CDR3 DNA sequence: TGTGCCAGCAGAACCGGGACGGCTTACACCGGGGAGCTGTTTTTT.

The J gene is TRBJ2-7, the V gene TRBV29-1, with D uncertain. V was pared by 0 bases and J by 5 bases, with 11 bases between. Germline V gene data show CDR1 as SQVTM and CDR2 as ANQGSEA. The CDR3 is made up of 13 amino acids. CDR3 coding DNA: TGCAGCGTTGAAGATGGGAAGGGCCACGAGCAGTACTTC. It specifies CSVEDGKGHEQYF.

The chain carries TRBV6-6 and TRBJ2-5; 9 positions match TRBD1. The germline gives CDR1 MNHNY, CDR2 SVGAGI (reference sequence). V shed 5 bases and J 4 bases; nucleotides not matched to a gene: 5. The CDR3 runs to 14 residues. For the CDR3, the DNA is TGTGCCAGCAGTGCCCGGACAGGGGTAGAGACCCAGTACTTC. Translating it yields CASSARTGVETQYF.

The CDR3 protein is CASSPGTLDQPQHF. In DNA form, the CDR3 reads TGTGCCAGCTCACCCGGGACACTGGATCAGCCCCAGCATTTT. This chain joins TRBV18 and TRBJ1-5; tentatively, D is TRBD1 (6 bases). The CDR3 consists of 14 residues. The V end was cut by 3 bases, the J end by 5 bases, with 11 bases between. The germline V gene encodes CDR1 KGHSH and CDR2 LQKENI.

CDR3 nucleotide sequence: TGTGCCAGCAGAAACCTACAGGAGTTCAACGACACAGATACGCAGTATTTT. Amino acid sequence: CASRNLQEFNDTDTQYF. The gene calls are TRBV21-1 and TRBJ2-3; TRBD1, as called in the table, went unchecked against the DNA. TRBV21-1 is described as a pseudogene. This CDR3 has 17 amino acids.

This clone came up once. The V and J genes are TRBV4-3 and TRBJ2-2; no definite D call. Germline-derived CDR1 and CDR2 are LGHNA and YSLEER. The CDR3 covers 15 residues. Trimming removed 0 bases from V and 0 bases from J, with 5 bases in between. The CDR3 reads CASSQDRPNTGELFF. In DNA form, the CDR3 reads TGCGCCAGCAGCCAAGATCGGCCGAACACCGGGGAGCTGTTTTTT.

This chain links TRBV4-2 with TRBJ2-2; 8 bases are shared with TRBD2. V dropped 0 bases and J dropped 5; count of bases not matched to a gene: 5. Germline CDR1 is LGHNA and CDR2 is YNFKEQ. The CDR3 totals 16 residues. The chain's CDR3 is CASSQDLLAVTGELFF. In DNA, the CDR3 is TGTGCCAGCAGCCAAGATCTACTAGCGGTAACCGGGGAGCTGTTTTTT.

This chain links TRBV18 with TRBJ2-5, with no clear D. This CDR3 region has 14 residues. The V gene lost 5 bases and the J gene lost 1 base, with 11 bases spanning the gap. CDR1 is KGHSH and CDR2 is LQKENI in the germline V gene. CDR3 coding DNA: TGTGCCAGCTCAACGGAACTTTTCCAAGAGACCCAGTACTTC. This translates into CASSTELFQETQYF.

V is TRBV6-5 and J is TRBJ1-1; 7 nucleotides match TRBD1. CDR3 size: 14 residues. J was trimmed by 6 bases and V by 5 bases; bases with no gene match: 9. CDR1 and CDR2 from the germline V gene are MNHEY and SVGAGI. CDR3 in DNA: TGTGCCAGCAGTCCTGACAGGGCTAGCGCTGAAGCTTTCTTT. This translates into CASSPDRASAEAFF.

The chain joins TRBV7-9 to TRBJ2-1; 7 bases line up with TRBD2. The length of the CDR3 is 13 residues. Germline V lookup: CDR1 SEHNR, CDR2 FQNEAQ (reference sequence). The V gene end was trimmed by 4 bases and the J gene end by 8 bases; junction bases not matched to a gene: 5. The CDR3 DNA is TGTGCCAGCAGCTATACTCGGGGGGATGAGCAGTTCTTC. Translation: CASSYTRGDEQFF.

This chain uses TRBV29-1 with TRBJ1-4, with 9 bases lining up with TRBD1. Per germline, CDR1 SQVTM and CDR2 ANQGSEA. Trimming took 4 bases from V and 4 from J; bases not matched to a gene: 7. This CDR3 has 15 amino acids. The DNA of the CDR3 is TGCAGCGTTGGGGACAGGGCAACGGGTAATGAAAAACTGTTTTTT. It codes for CSVGDRATGNEKLFF.